This T cell receptor beta chain is drawn from a study of cytomegalovirus exposure and HLA in healthy donors. Separate from the approximately 670-subject first cohort, the roughly 120-subject validation cohort was the one that the donors belonged to. General observations from the study: Subsequent analysis of the approximately 110 validation repertoires found a tendency for first-cohort TCR clusters to co-occur. The study designated 164 TCR beta chains cytomegalovirus-associated. Usually a TCR sequence was rare, but some public TCRs were found in many donors.

The table came from immunoSEQ multiplex PCR; TCRdb's copy has only in-frame clones and leaves some out. The table lists 200,000 to 300,000 clones, more than 75% of them singletons, with about 12% in the top ten. A word on this clone: The antigen remains undetermined.

Specimen: PBMCs. The sequence derives from a young man in good health and CMV-seropositive.

CDR3 nucleotides: TGTGCCAGCAGTCCCTCGGGCAGGGGGTTGACTGAAGCTTTCTTT. Amino acids: CASSPSGRGLTEAFF. This chain links TRBV27 with TRBJ1-1; 7 positions match TRBD1. The germline gives CDR1 MNHEY, CDR2 SMNVEV (reference sequence). This CDR3 contains 15 residues. The J segment lost 5 bases and the V segment lost 5 bases, leaving 11 bases of the junction unmatched.